This T cell receptor beta chain stems from a study of CD8 T cells in ankylosing spondylitis. V shed 2 bases and J 4 bases; nucleotides not matched to a gene: 6. The germline gives CDR1 MGHDK, CDR2 SYGVNS. The CDR3 has 15 amino acids. This clonotype was counted many times. TCRdb reprocessed the 5' RACE reads via MiXCR and lists one record per CDR3 protein. This sample yields fewer than 250,000 distinct CDR3 sequences, of which about 10% are seen a single time; 2.6% belongs to the top ten. The rearrangement joins TRBV25-1 to TRBJ2-5; 8 bases agree with TRBD1. The sequencing sample was made of blood, either unsorted or a sorted T cell fraction (not recorded which). The TCR comes from a male donor with ankylosing spondylitis or in good health (not recorded which). CDR3 sequence: CASSENYRGTETQYF. The DNA for the CDR3 is TGTGCCAGCAGTGAAAACTACAGGGGGACAGAGACCCAGTACTTC.